Shown below are 32 T cell receptor beta chains from a single sample sequenced in a study of T cells in Graves' hyperthyroidism and ophthalmopathy. RNA transcripts served as the template for amplifying TCR beta CDR3 regions. Using the HTBI primer set, a first-round RT-PCR was run on the TCR CDR3. TCRdb itself ran the multiplex PCR reads through MiXCR, one entry per CDR3 protein. Here the sample spans 750,000 to 950,000 distinct CDR3 sequences, 38% being singletons. Sequences were obtained from blood. These receptors were obtained from a man aged 18 to 30 with Graves' hyperthyroidism.

V gene TRBV20-1 combines with J gene TRBJ2-7, with D possibly matching TRBD2 (5 bases). The CDR3 has 13 residues. V shed 4 bases and J shed 3 bases, with 13 bases lying between them. From germline, CDR1 is DFQATT and CDR2 SNEGSKA (reference sequence). Written as DNA, the CDR3 is TGCAGTGCTACCCGGGGAAGTGACTACGAGCAGTACTTC. It translates to CSATRGSDYEQYF.

With respect to this clonotype: A single base separates this from a much larger clone, so it may be a read error. The chain's CDR3 is CVSSAGGRTEAFF. The CDR3 DNA follows: TGTGTCAGCAGCGCAGGGGGGAGGACTGAAGCTTTCTTT. The rearrangement links TRBV7-8 to TRBJ1-1; 7 bases map to TRBD1. The CDR3 totals 13 residues. In germline, CDR1 is SGHVS, CDR2 FQNEAQ.

Turning to this clonotype: This may come from a read error, since a much larger clone is one base off. The chain carries TRBV2 and TRBJ2-5, with D tentatively TRBD1 or TRBD2 (5 bases each). Germline CDR1 and CDR2: SNHLY and FYNNEI. V was shortened by 5 bases and J by 7 bases, with 17 bases between the two germline ends. The CDR3 has 14 residues. CDR3 residues: CASSSSRGDGTQYF. The CDR3 nucleotides are TGTGCCAGCAGTAGTAGTAGGGGAGACGGGACCCAGTACTTC.

V gene TRBV10-3 combines with J gene TRBJ2-6; D may be TRBD1 or TRBD2 (7 bases each). CDR1 is ENHRY, CDR2 SYGVKD, per germline. The CDR3 loop spans 19 amino acids. V was shortened by 10 bases and J by 4 bases, with 29 bases between the two germline ends. CDR3: CASNRLRRQGGAGANVLTF. In DNA form, the CDR3 reads TGTGCCAGCAACCGACTCCGGAGGCAGGGGGGGGCAGGGGCCAACGTCCTGACTTTC.

This chain joins TRBV4-3 and TRBJ1-4, with TRBD1 matching 8 bases. V was pared by 4 bases and J by 7 bases, with 8 bases of the junction left unmatched. The CDR3 is made up of 15 amino acids. Germline-derived CDR1 and CDR2 are LGHNA and YSLEER. The CDR3: CASSPHRDRPEKLFF. In DNA, the CDR3 is TGCGCCAGCAGCCCTCACAGGGACAGGCCTGAAAAACTGTTTTTT.

This clonotype was found many times. The V gene is TRBV15, the J gene TRBJ2-7, with D possibly matching TRBD1 (5 bases). This CDR3 contains 14 residues. The germline gives CDR1 LNHNV, CDR2 YYDKDF (reference sequence). Trimming pared 0 bases from V and 3 bases from J, leaving 9 bases between. CDR3 residues: CATSRERGYYEQYF. CDR3 sequence (DNA): TGTGCCACCAGCAGAGAAAGGGGATACTACGAGCAGTACTTC. Combining the CDR3 with reference TRBV15 and TRBJ2-7 gives the whole variable domain DAMVIQNPRYQVTQFGKPVTLSCSQTLNHNVMYWYQQKSSQAPKLLFHYYDKDFNNEADTPDNFQSRRPNTSFCFLDIRSPGLGDTAMYLCATSRERGYYEQYFGPGTRLTVT.

V gene TRBV13 combines with J gene TRBJ1-1; 8 nucleotides line up with TRBD1. Germline CDR1 is PRHDT and CDR2 is FYEKMQ (reference sequence). J gave up 1 base and V 5 bases, and 9 bases lay outside the gene matches. The CDR3 consists of 16 residues. CDR3 sequence reads: CASSLPGDRGNTEAFF. CDR3 DNA: TGTGCCAGCAGCCTCCCTGGAGACAGGGGGAACACTGAAGCTTTCTTT.

V and J are TRBV7-9 and TRBJ2-3; the match to TRBD2 covers 8 bases. After removal of 1 base from V and 4 bases from J, the junction contained 4 bases not matched to a gene. Germline V gene sequence: CDR1 SEHNR, CDR2 FQNEAQ (reference sequence). The CDR3 has 15 residues. CDR3: CASSLVAGLSDTQYF. The CDR3 nucleotides read TGTGCCAGCAGCTTAGTAGCGGGACTTTCAGATACGCAGTATTTT.

The V and J genes are TRBV7-9 and TRBJ2-5; no clear D gene. Germline assignment: CDR1 SEHNR and CDR2 FQNEAQ (reference sequence). CDR3 size: 17 residues. Between the trimmed V and J ends, which lost 6 bases and 1 base, there was a span of 21 bases. CDR3 residues: CASSYSVAPKLQETQYF. CDR3 sequence (DNA): TGTGCCAGCAGTTACTCGGTCGCTCCCAAACTCCAAGAGACCCAGTACTTC.

Comment on this clonotype: This could be a read error, since a much larger clone is one nucleotide away. The chain uses TRBV14 and TRBJ1-1; D is unclear. Per germline, CDR1 SGHDN and CDR2 FVKESK. V lost 2 bases, J lost 1 base, and 8 bases lay in between. The CDR3 length is 14 residues. Here the CDR3 reads CASSQTSQNTEAFF. CDR3 in DNA: TGTGCCAGCAGCCAAACCAGCCAGAACACTGAAGCTTTCTTT.

The chain joins TRBV12-3 or TRBV12-4 to TRBJ1-1, with D unclear. The CDR3 contains 12 residues. Trimming removed 6 bases at V and 4 bases at J, with 9 bases between. The CDR3 protein is CASRVLSTEAFF. The DNA of the CDR3 is TGTGCCAGCAGGGTCCTTTCCACTGAAGCTTTCTTT.

This chain links TRBV10-3 with TRBJ1-1; no clear D gene. This CDR3 is built from 13 residues. Trimming took off 4 bases at V and 3 bases at J, with 9 bases between the two ends. In germline, CDR1 is ENHRY, CDR2 SYGVKD. Here the CDR3 reads CAISAPGDTEAFF. The CDR3 DNA follows: TGTGCCATCAGTGCCCCTGGCGACACTGAAGCTTTCTTT.

Regarding this clonotype: The junction shows a germline mismatch at one end, possibly a read error. The J gene is TRBJ1-6, the V gene TRBV5-5; D not certain. From germline, CDR1 is SGHKS and CDR2 YYEKEE (reference sequence). The CDR3 is 17 residues long. Here the CDR3 DNA reads TGCGCCAGCAGCCAAGAGGGAGTAGGGTCCTATAATTCACCCCTCCACTTT. Translating gives CASSQEGVGSYNSPLHF.

The chain carries TRBV5-1 and TRBJ2-7; TRBD2 agrees at 13 bases. The CDR3 sequence is 16 residues long. Germline V gene lookup returns CDR1 SGHRS and CDR2 YFSETQ. J lost 2 bases, V lost 4 bases, and 6 bases had no gene match. The CDR3 here is CASSPLGTSGAYEQYF. The CDR3 bases are TGCGCCAGCAGCCCTCTCGGGACTAGCGGGGCCTACGAGCAGTACTTC.

This clonotype has a count of ten or more. The chain links TRBV15 to TRBJ1-4, with D uncertain. Trimming shortened V by 7 bases and J by 4 bases, and 10 bases separated the two germline ends. Germline assignment: CDR1 LNHNV and CDR2 YYDKDF (reference sequence). This CDR3 comprises 13 residues. The CDR3 here is CATTNLFNEKLFF. The CDR3 region has the DNA TGTGCCACCACGAATCTCTTTAATGAAAAACTGTTTTTT.

This clonotype showed up just once. J is TRBJ1-1 and V is TRBV29-1; unclear D gene. Germline V CDR1 and CDR2: SQVTM, ANQGSEA. This CDR3 comprises 12 residues. Trimming cost V 8 bases and J 1 base, with 11 bases left between them. The CDR3 is CSLSHRNTEAFF. CDR3 DNA sequence: TGCAGCTTATCCCACAGGAACACTGAAGCTTTCTTT.

This clonotype came up a few times. The CDR3 DNA reads TGTGCCAGCAGTTACTCGGGTCATGGCTACACCTTC. As protein: CASSYSGHGYTF. This sequence joins TRBV6-5 and TRBJ1-2; D ambiguous. There are 12 residues in the CDR3. Germline loops: CDR1 MNHEY, CDR2 SVGAGI. The V end was cut by 0 bases, the J end by 6 bases, with 5 bases between.

The CDR3 region is CASRNPGHRGYTF. The CDR3 DNA is TGTGCCAGCAGGAACCCGGGACATCGGGGCTACACCTTC. V gene TRBV19 combines with J gene TRBJ1-2, with TRBD1 as a possible D gene (6 bases). From germline, CDR1 is LNHDA and CDR2 SQIVND (reference sequence). CDR3 size: 13 residues. V dropped 9 bases and J dropped 8 bases, with 19 bases sitting between them.

This clonotype was counted between two and nine times. V usage is TRBV7-9 and J usage is TRBJ1-1; D is possibly TRBD1 (5 bases). CDR1 and CDR2 from the germline V gene are SEHNR and FQNEAQ (reference sequence). Between the trimmed V and J ends, which lost 1 base and 4 bases, there was a span of 13 bases. The length of the CDR3 is 15 residues. The CDR3 bases are TGTGCCAGCAGCTTAGAAGGGACCTTGGGCACTGAAGCTTTCTTT. This encodes CASSLEGTLGTEAFF.

As for this clonotype: A much larger clone differs by one base, so this may be a read error. V usage is TRBV2 and J usage is TRBJ1-6; D uncertain. This CDR3 contains 15 residues. CDR1 is SNHLY and CDR2 is FYNNEI in the germline V gene. Written as DNA, the CDR3 is TGTGCCGGCAGCCCCACCGCCGGACGGAATTCACCCCTCCACTTT. It specifies CAGSPTAGRNSPLHF.

The sample holds a few counts of this clonotype. The rearrangement links TRBV5-1 to TRBJ1-4; unclear D gene. The V end was cut by 0 bases, the J end by 5 bases, with 5 bases between. CDR1 and CDR2 (germline): SGHRS, YFSETQ. This CDR3 region has 13 residues. The CDR3 nucleotides are TGCGCCAGCAGCTTGGAACTCAATGAAAAACTGTTTTTT. It is translated as CASSLELNEKLFF.

This clonotype was observed once. V and J are TRBV10-3 and TRBJ2-3; 10 positions agree with TRBD1. The V and J ends lost 6 bases and 3 bases, in that order; junction bases with no gene match: 0. Looked up from germline, CDR1 is ENHRY and CDR2 is SYGVKD. CDR3 length: 13 residues. The CDR3 DNA follows: TGTGCCATCAGGGGACAGGGGACAGATACGCAGTATTTT. Protein product: CAIRGQGTDTQYF.

In regard to this clonotype: This may come from a read error, since a much larger clone is one base off. The chain is built from TRBV20-1 and TRBJ1-5; D uncertain. This CDR3 spans 15 amino acids. V was trimmed by 0 bases and J by 5 bases, leaving 14 bases between them. CDR1 is DFQATT, CDR2 SNEGSKA, per germline (reference sequence). CDR3 in DNA: TGCAGTGCTAGAGACGGAGGAAAGCCACATCAGCCCCAGCATTTT. Translating gives CSARDGGKPHQPQHF.

This clonotype was seen at least ten times. This rearrangement joins TRBV20-1 to TRBJ1-2, with D unclear. V dropped 4 bases and J dropped 5 bases, with 8 bases sitting between them. Looked up from germline, CDR1 is DFQATT and CDR2 is SNEGSKA (reference sequence). This CDR3 region has 11 residues. The CDR3 sequence: CSAKTEYGYTF. The CDR3, as DNA: TGCAGTGCTAAGACGGAGTATGGCTACACCTTC.

This chain uses TRBV7-3 with TRBJ1-2; a weak D match, TRBD1 (5 bases). V lost 3 bases, J lost 8 bases, and 13 bases lay in between. The CDR3 is made up of 13 amino acids. Germline V gene lookup returns CDR1 SGHTA and CDR2 FQGTGA. CDR3 sequence: CASSFTGGVGYTF. In nucleotides, the CDR3 is TGTGCCAGCAGCTTCACGGGAGGGGTCGGCTACACCTTC.

The chain employs TRBV10-3 and TRBJ1-5; 7 bases line up with TRBD1. This CDR3 contains 11 residues. Germline V gene sequence: CDR1 ENHRY, CDR2 SYGVKD. The CDR3 is CARQGVQPQHF. In DNA, the CDR3 is TGTGCTAGACAGGGTGTCCAGCCCCAGCATTTT.

V and J are TRBV2 and TRBJ2-2; the D gene is possibly TRBD2 (5 bases). The CDR3 extends over 15 amino acids. Germline V gives CDR1 SNHLY, CDR2 FYNNEI. V was cut by 9 bases and J by 6 bases, with 20 bases left in between. The CDR3 DNA reads as TGTGCCAGTGCCGACATAGCGAGAAGTGCCGGGGAGCTGTTTTTT. This encodes CASADIARSAGELFF.

The chain is built from TRBV29-1 and TRBJ2-7, with D perhaps TRBD2 (6 bases). Germline lookup yields CDR1 SQVTM and CDR2 ANQGSEA. The germline V and J ends were trimmed by 7 bases and 7 bases, with 17 bases remaining between them. This CDR3 comprises 12 residues. In DNA form, the CDR3 reads TGCAGCGGGGAGGATCCATACCAAGAGCAGTACTTC. This codes for CSGEDPYQEQYF.

On this clonotype itself: This may be a read error, as it is one base from a much larger clone. The chain uses TRBV29-1 and TRBJ2-7; 9 bases map to TRBD2. The germline gives CDR1 SQVTM, CDR2 ANQGSEA. The CDR3 totals 12 residues. After removal of 7 bases from V and 3 bases from J, the junction contained 4 bases not matched to a gene. The CDR3 DNA reads as TGCAGCGGGATTAGCGGGAGCTACGAGCAGTACTTC. It codes for CSGISGSYEQYF.

This clonotype came up many times. The chain combines TRBV7-6 with TRBJ2-7, with TRBD2 matching 13 bases. Germline V lookup: CDR1 SGHVS, CDR2 FNYEAQ. This CDR3 comprises 15 residues. V dropped 5 bases and J dropped 7; count of bases not matched to a gene: 8. The DNA of the CDR3 is TGTGCCAGCAGCCGTGGACTAGCGGGGGTGCTTGAGCAGTACTTC. It yields the protein CASSRGLAGVLEQYF.

This clonotype was counted ten times or more. V is TRBV25-1 and J is TRBJ1-1; unclear D gene. CDR3 size: 12 residues. Trimming took 3 bases from V and 2 from J, leaving 4 bases between them. CDR1 is MGHDK and CDR2 is SYGVNS in the germline V gene. Here the CDR3 reads CASSDPNTEAFF. DNA of the CDR3: TGTGCCAGCAGTGACCCAAACACTGAAGCTTTCTTT.

CDR3 amino acids: CASSFAGEIQETQYF. The CDR3 nucleotides are TGTGCCAGCAGCTTCGCGGGAGAGATCCAAGAGACCCAGTACTTC. V is TRBV7-2 and J is TRBJ2-5; 7 nucleotides agree with TRBD2. Trimming at V came to 3 bases and at J to 1 base, leaving 5 bases not matched to a gene. The CDR3 is 15 residues long. From germline, CDR1 is SGHTA and CDR2 FQGNSA. Full variable domain (remainder filled in from reference TRBV7-2 and TRBJ2-5): GAGVSQSPSNKVTEKGKDVELRCDPISGHTALYWYRQSLGQGLEFLIYFQGNSAPDKSGLPSDRFSAERTGGSVSTLTIQRTQQEDSAVYLCASSFAGEIQETQYFGPGTRLLVL.